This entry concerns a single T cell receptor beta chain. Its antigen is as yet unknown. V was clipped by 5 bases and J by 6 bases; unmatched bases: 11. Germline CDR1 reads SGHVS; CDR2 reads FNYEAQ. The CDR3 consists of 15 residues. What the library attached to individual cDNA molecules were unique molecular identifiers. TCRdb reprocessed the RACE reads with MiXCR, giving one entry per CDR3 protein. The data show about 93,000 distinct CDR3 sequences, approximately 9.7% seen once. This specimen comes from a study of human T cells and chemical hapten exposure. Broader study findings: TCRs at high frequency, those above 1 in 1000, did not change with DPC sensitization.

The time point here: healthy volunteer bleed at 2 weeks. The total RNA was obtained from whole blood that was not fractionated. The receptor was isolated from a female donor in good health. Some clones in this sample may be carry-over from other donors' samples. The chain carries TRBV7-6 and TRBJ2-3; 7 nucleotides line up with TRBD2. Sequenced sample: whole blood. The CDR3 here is CASSPLGGSRDTQYF. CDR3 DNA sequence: TGTGCCAGCAGCCCCCTAGGCGGGAGTCGCGATACGCAGTATTTT.